This T cell receptor beta chain was identified during a study of beta chain features in type 1 diabetes. Expressed TCRB transcripts were sequenced after all isolated RNA was converted to cDNA. Clones were sequenced by immunoSEQ multiplex PCR, and TCRdb holds only the in-frame ones, with some missing. Among some 640,000 clones listed, 11% to 15% were seen once. On this clone: Antigen: not known.

Study-level results: A greater similarity of naive, central memory and Treg TCRB repertoires was seen among patients than among healthy donors. Researchers report that Type 1 diabetes patients had moderately but significantly shorter TCRB CDR3s across all four CD4+ subsets.

The CDR3 spans 13 residues. Trimming cost V 0 bases and J 10 bases, with 8 bases left between them. Germline lookup yields CDR1 SGHDT and CDR2 YYEEEE. Sequencing input: naive CD4+ T cells from blood. V is TRBV5-6 and J is TRBJ1-6, with a weak D call TRBD1 (5 bases). The sequence derives from a man in his late teens or twenties with type 1 diabetes. The CDR3 DNA is TGTGCCAGCAGCTTGGGGGGGTTCTCACCCCTCCACTTT. Amino acids: CASSLGGFSPLHF.